This T cell receptor beta chain was captured by sequencing in a study of blood T cells in healthy people across ages (dated by TCRdb to the mid-2010s). Concerning the study at large: Template switching captured roughly one uniquely barcoded TCR beta cDNA molecule per two T cells in model experiments. The study measured age-related changes in TCR beta repertoire diversity using deep sequencing normalized with unique cDNA molecular identifiers. Four age groups were formed from the donors: young (average around 15 years), middle-aged (around 41), aged (approximately 60) and long-lived (more than 75). To avoid experimental bias, donors of different ages were distributed randomly across sequencing lanes. Two additional independent replicas of 1 million unique cDNA reads from the same blood draw were analyzed for two donors (one aged 18 to 30 and one aged 80 or older).

V is pared back by 6 bases and J by 2 bases, with 17 bases lying between the germline termini. As encoded in the germline V gene (reference sequence), CDR1 is DFQATT while CDR2 is SNEGSKA. From the cysteine through the phenylalanine, the CDR3 covers 15 amino acids. CDR3 DNA only is kept here, 45 bases in frame from base 1. The approximately 39 donors, aged roughly 6 to 100 years, were systemically healthy Caucasian individuals from Russia. Approximately 10 milliliters of peripheral blood were collected from each donor into EDTA-treated Vacutainer tubes. PBMCs were isolated by Ficoll-Paque density-gradient centrifugation, with at least 6 million obtained per sample. Trizol reagent was used to extract total RNA from PBMCs, with at least 5.5 micrograms per sample. The percentages of naive CD45RAhigh/CD27high T cells were determined by flow cytometry on a PBMC aliquot from every donor. The paper's findings and limits, for the study overall: The CMV infection status of donors was not known, potentially confounding age-related changes in expanded clonotypes. Because profiling used bulk unsorted PBMCs, naive and antigen-experienced compartments could not be compared conclusively. Estimates of total diversity based on one million sequenced T cells were considered lower bounds and underestimates. Compared with the aged group, the long-lived group had more naive CD4+ T cells, fewer expanded clones and increased TCR diversity, a pattern suggesting age selection. Observed TCR beta diversity correlated strongly with the percentage of naive T cells measured by flow cytometry. Observed TCR beta diversity per million T cells fell roughly linearly with age, and a significant reduction was already apparent by age roughly 40.

This clonotype showed up many times. Its antigen is currently not known. No qualities accompany the bases; no much larger clone lies one base away. Library prep was done by 5' RACE. Instrument used: Illumina HiSeq 2500. A second 7 to 11 cycle PCR used a sample-barcoded 5' primer and a J-beta primer mix. A template-switch 5' adaptor carrying 12 random nucleotides introduced a unique molecular identifier onto each TCR beta cDNA molecule. At least 2.5 million CDR3-containing paired-end reads were obtained from each sample. First-strand cDNA synthesis was performed from all RNA using the Mint cDNA synthesis kit, with priming by a TRBC-specific oligonucleotide. Following uracil-DNA glycosylase treatment, all cDNA underwent a first 18-cycle PCR with the universal primers M1SS and BC2_uni_R. The published analysis was carried out like this. Normalization of each sample was performed by random selection of 1 million high-quality reads, each carrying a distinct molecular identifier. Instead of being binned into consensus sequences, reads that shared molecular identifiers were thrown out. MiTCR, set to a Q25 quality threshold and the strictest error-elimination algorithm, was used for CDR3 identification, clonotype clustering and error correction. Lower-bound total TCR beta diversity was estimated with a nonparametric unseen species model using Euler transformation. TCRdb passed the public sequencing reads through fastp at Q25 and MiXCR, retaining productive beta sequences. All rows with the same CDR3 protein become a single entry with the most common DNA and genes. TCRdb's processing, not the authors', yielded these V and J calls. The table for this sample lists approximately 800,000 distinct CDR3 sequences; 35% to 50% of them were counted only once. 15% to 20% of the sample is held by the ten biggest clonotypes.

The sequence is built from TRBV20-1 and TRBJ2-1; no D gene call is confident. The TCR comes from a man older than 75 in good health. The sample was blood. The CDR3 reads as follows: CSASLPERAYNEQFF. Read as DNA, the sequence is TGCAGTGCCTCACTACCGGAAAGGGCCTACAATGAGCAGTTCTTC.